What follows is one T cell receptor beta chain and its context. Antigen specificity is unknown. These data originate in a study of cytomegalovirus exposure and HLA in healthy donors. Study results and caveats: From TCR beta sequences, most subjects' HLA-A and HLA-B alleles were reportedly predicted accurately.

60 Vbeta and 13 Jbeta primers were used in PCR. Measured with immunoSEQ multiplex PCR; TCRdb has only the in-frame clones, and not every one. This table has roughly 110,000 clones, 70% to 80% appearing once. Sequenced input: PBMCs. The sequence was obtained from a woman in her thirties or forties in good health and CMV-seropositive.

CDR3 bases: TGTGCCAGCAGCAATACCCTGCTAAAGGGGACAGGGGGCTATACCGGGGAGCTGTTTTTT. Translated, it gives CASSNTLLKGTGGYTGELFF. The chain is built from TRBV11-3 and TRBJ2-2; 12 bases fit TRBD1. The CDR3 length is 20 residues. V lost 5 bases to trimming and J lost 5 bases; unmatched junction nucleotides: 18. Germline CDR1 and CDR2: SGHNT and YENEEA.